Listed here is a single T cell receptor (beta chain). A junction end diverges from the germline sequence, so it may reflect a read error. The data originate from a study of T cell changes during pregnancy in multiple sclerosis. In germline, CDR1 is MNHEY, CDR2 SVGAGI. The CDR3 extends over 16 amino acids. Assay: immunoSEQ multiplex PCR; the TCRdb copy retains only in-frame clones and omits some. The data hold around 30,000 clones, with about 84% observed a single time. Source: CD8+ T cells from peripheral blood mononuclear cells, taken after pregnancy. The V call is TRBV6-5, the J call TRBJ2-1, with TRBD2 identical over 8 bases. This TCR came from a female donor with multiple sclerosis, enrolled in a pregnancy study. CDR3 loop: CASSYGQGAGDAEFVF. CDR3 coding DNA: TGTGCCAGCAGTTACGGCCAAGGAGCGGGGGATGCGGAGTTTGTCTTC.